Each of the 31 T cell receptor beta chains below was sequenced from the same sample in a study of T-cell reconstitution after alpha-beta-depleted transplantation in children. Unique molecular identifiers were incorporated into the prepared TCRbeta library. TCRdb reprocessed the PCR reads with MiXCR, giving one entry per CDR3 protein. Among about 580,000 distinct CDR3 sequences listed, 23% were seen once. Specimen: PBMCs, mostly from graft donor cells, collected 360 days after TCRalphabeta/CD19-depleted stem cell transplant. All receptors derive from a boy under two years old who had a stem cell transplant for acute myeloid leukemia, so the T cells may come from the graft donor.

This clonotype was seen more than once but under ten times. The chain recombines TRBV5-5 with TRBJ2-7, with TRBD1 matching over 9 bases. With V trimmed by 4 bases and J by 6 bases, 11 bases remained unmatched. Germline loops: CDR1 SGHKS, CDR2 YYEKEE (reference sequence). The length of the CDR3 is 15 residues. CDR3: CASSVFWTGEPEQYF. In DNA, the CDR3 is TGTGCCAGCAGCGTATTCTGGACAGGGGAGCCCGAGCAGTACTTC.

The sample holds a few counts of this clonotype. The chain carries TRBV12-3 or TRBV12-4 and TRBJ2-3; TRBD1 matches 10 bases. This CDR3 is built from 15 residues. The ends lost 3 bases at V and 3 bases at J; junction bases unmatched: 3. CDR3 region: CASSLPGQGTDTQYF. The CDR3 DNA reads TGTGCCAGCAGTTTGCCGGGACAGGGGACAGATACGCAGTATTTT.

The V and J genes are TRBV4-2 and TRBJ2-5; the match to TRBD2 covers 8 bases. Germline values: CDR1 LGHNA, CDR2 YNFKEQ. This CDR3 has 16 residues. Trimming cost V 5 bases and J 1 base; bases outside gene matches: 9. CDR3 in amino acids: CASSGLAGRIQETQYF. CDR3 DNA: TGTGCCAGCAGCGGGTTAGCGGGGCGCATCCAAGAGACCCAGTACTTC.

The genes are TRBV7-6 and TRBJ2-3; D remains unclear. Trimming shortened V by 1 base and J by 2 bases, and 7 bases separated the two germline ends. Per the germline V gene, CDR1 is SGHVS and CDR2 is FNYEAQ. This CDR3 has 14 amino acids. The CDR3 loop reads CASSLEDPTDTQYF. CDR3 DNA: TGTGCCAGCAGCTTAGAAGATCCCACAGATACGCAGTATTTT.

This clonotype was detected only a few times. The chain recombines TRBV6-4 with TRBJ2-5, with 11 bases aligning to TRBD2. CDR3 length: 14 residues. Germline V lookup: CDR1 MRHNA, CDR2 SNTAGT. Trimming at V came to 6 bases and at J to 5 bases, leaving 5 bases not matched to a gene. The CDR3 is CASRPGLAVETQYF. CDR3 in DNA: TGTGCCAGCAGACCGGGACTAGCGGTTGAGACCCAGTACTTC.

This clonotype was seen repeatedly, ten times or more. J is TRBJ2-7 and V is TRBV20-1; D possibly corresponds to TRBD2 (5 bases). V lost 1 base and J lost 3, with 16 bases in between. CDR3 size: 15 residues. Germline-derived CDR1 and CDR2 are DFQATT and SNEGSKA (reference sequence). The CDR3 reads CSARGGFLRDYEQYF. The CDR3 nucleotides are TGCAGTGCTAGAGGCGGATTCTTACGGGACTACGAGCAGTACTTC.

The V gene is TRBV12-3 or TRBV12-4, the J gene TRBJ1-5, with D possibly matching TRBD1 (6 bases). Trimming removed 3 bases at V and 1 base at J, with 10 bases between. The CDR3 loop spans 15 amino acids. The chain's CDR3 is CASSFKGGSNQPQHF. The DNA of the CDR3 is TGTGCCAGCAGTTTCAAGGGGGGAAGCAATCAGCCCCAGCATTTT.

The genes are TRBV6-1 and TRBJ2-1; D is possibly TRBD1 (6 bases). Deletions cut 1 base from V and 7 bases from J, with 14 bases between. The CDR3 sequence is 15 residues long. From germline, CDR1 is MNHNS and CDR2 SASEGT. The CDR3 DNA is TGTGCCAGCAGTGAAGGACAGGCCATTTTGAATGAGCAGTTCTTC. It yields the protein CASSEGQAILNEQFF.

This clonotype came up many times. The V gene is TRBV5-5, the J gene TRBJ2-1; possibly TRBD2 for D (6 bases). Germline CDR1 SGHKS, CDR2 YYEKEE (reference sequence). The CDR3 runs 17 residues. Trimming shortened V by 0 bases and J by 1 base, and 14 bases separated the two germline ends. The CDR3 DNA is TGTGCCAGCAGCTTGGTGGCCGGCGGGAATTCCTACAATGAGCAGTTCTTC. This gives the protein CASSLVAGGNSYNEQFF.

This clonotype appeared many times. The chain carries TRBV29-1 and TRBJ2-1; tentatively, D is TRBD1 (6 bases). In germline, CDR1 is SQVTM, CDR2 ANQGSEA. The CDR3 runs 12 residues. V was clipped by 6 bases and J by 7 bases, with 13 bases between them. For the CDR3, the DNA is TGCAGCGTGCCAGGGGTGCGAAATGAGCAGTTCTTC. The encoded protein is CSVPGVRNEQFF.

This clonotype was counted at least ten times. V usage is TRBV20-1 and J usage is TRBJ2-1; no firm D call. CDR3 length: 11 residues. V lost 3 bases to trimming and J lost 10 bases, with 10 bases between them. CDR1 and CDR2 from the germline V gene are DFQATT and SNEGSKA (reference sequence). For the CDR3, the DNA is TGCAGTGCTAGCCCTATAGGGGAGCAGTTCTTC. Translated, it gives CSASPIGEQFF.

V is TRBV6-5 and J is TRBJ2-3; 12 bases map to TRBD2. This CDR3 region has 16 residues. V trimming: 4 bases; J trimming: 3 bases; junction bases outside the gene matches: 5. Germline assignment: CDR1 MNHEY and CDR2 SVGAGI. CDR3 sequence reads: CASSFSTSGGTDTQYF. The CDR3 coding sequence is TGTGCCAGCAGTTTTTCTACTAGCGGGGGGACAGATACGCAGTATTTT.

In this sample, this clonotype turned up a few times. The genes are TRBV6-5 and TRBJ2-2; TRBD2 is a possible D gene (5 bases). Trimming took 3 bases from V and 5 from J, leaving 10 bases between them. This CDR3 has 14 amino acids. The germline CDR1 and CDR2 sequences are MNHEY and SVGAGI. This CDR3 is CASSYHRGTGELFF. The DNA of the CDR3 is TGTGCCAGCAGTTATCATAGAGGGACCGGGGAGCTGTTTTTT.

This clonotype was detected a few times. This chain connects TRBV20-1 to TRBJ2-7; no definite D call. V shed 5 bases and J shed 3 bases, with 8 bases lying between them. CDR1 is DFQATT, CDR2 SNEGSKA, per germline (reference sequence). This CDR3 is built from 11 residues. The CDR3 loop reads CSALQLYEQYF. Written as DNA, the CDR3 is TGCAGTGCTCTACAGCTCTACGAGCAGTACTTC.

This clonotype showed up many times. The chain employs TRBV15 and TRBJ2-5; D is uncertain. The V gene lost 4 bases and the J gene lost 2 bases, with 14 bases spanning the gap. Germline values: CDR1 LNHNV, CDR2 YYDKDF (reference sequence). The CDR3 sequence is 15 residues long. CDR3 protein: CATSKFNELQETQYF. The DNA of the CDR3 is TGTGCCACCAGCAAGTTTAACGAACTACAAGAGACCCAGTACTTC.

This rearrangement joins TRBV20-1 to TRBJ1-3; D perhaps matches TRBD1 (5 bases). V was cut by 0 bases and J by 0 bases, with 9 bases left in between. The germline CDR1 and CDR2 sequences are DFQATT and SNEGSKA (reference sequence). This CDR3 comprises 15 residues. DNA for the CDR3: TGCAGTGCTAGAGATGGGGGGAGCTCTGGAAACACCATATATTTT. This translates into CSARDGGSSGNTIYF.

The V and J genes are TRBV4-1 and TRBJ2-3; TRBD2 might be the D (7 bases). Germline loops: CDR1 MGHRA, CDR2 YSYEKL. The CDR3 contains 16 residues. Trimming removed 1 base from V and 5 bases from J, with 16 bases in between. CDR3 region: CASSQVVRGRRDTQYF. CDR3 DNA sequence: TGCGCCAGCAGCCAAGTGGTGCGGGGGCGACGAGATACGCAGTATTTT.

The CDR3 DNA follows: TGTGCCATCGACAGGGGGGGAGGCTACACCTTC. Protein product: CAIDRGGGYTF. This chain connects TRBV6-6 to TRBJ1-2; TRBD1 matches at 9 bases. CDR1 and CDR2 from the germline V gene are MNHNY and SVGAGI (reference sequence). V dropped 10 bases and J dropped 8; count of bases not matched to a gene: 5. CDR3 size: 11 residues.

V and J are TRBV28 and TRBJ2-1, with D maybe TRBD1 (6 bases). Trimming removed 8 bases from V and 1 base from J, with 15 bases in between. From germline, CDR1 is MDHEN and CDR2 SYDVKM. The CDR3 sequence is 15 residues long. CDR3 protein: CASSDLDRSYNEQFF. The CDR3, as DNA: TGTGCCAGCTCCGACTTAGACAGGTCCTACAATGAGCAGTTCTTC.

This clonotype was counted only a few times. The chain uses TRBV6-1 and TRBJ2-3; TRBD2 matches at 13 bases. The J segment lost 4 bases and the V segment lost 6 bases, leaving 10 bases of the junction unmatched. The CDR3 extends over 17 amino acids. Germline V lookup: CDR1 MNHNS, CDR2 SASEGT. The CDR3 protein is CASRVTLTSGGADTQYF. DNA for the CDR3: TGTGCCAGCAGGGTAACGTTAACTAGCGGGGGGGCAGATACGCAGTATTTT.

The chain links TRBV2 to TRBJ2-5; D is ambiguous. Per the germline V gene, CDR1 is SNHLY and CDR2 is FYNNEI. This CDR3 is built from 12 residues. V was cut by 3 bases and J by 4 bases, with 6 bases left in between. The CDR3 here is CASSELVETQYF. The DNA of the CDR3 is TGTGCCAGCAGTGAGTTGGTAGAGACCCAGTACTTC.

For the CDR3, the DNA is TGCAGTGCTAGAGATCCGGGACAGGGGTGGGTCAATGAGCAGTTCTTC. This sequence encodes CSARDPGQGWVNEQFF. The gene calls are TRBV20-1 and TRBJ2-1, with 10 positions matching TRBD1. With V trimmed by 0 bases and J by 6 bases, 8 bases remained unmatched. CDR1 and CDR2 (germline): DFQATT, SNEGSKA (reference sequence). CDR3 size: 16 residues.

In this sample, this clonotype turned up a few times. The chain uses TRBV20-1 and TRBJ2-5, with 11 bases lining up with TRBD2. There are 15 residues in the CDR3. J lost 3 bases, V lost 0 bases, and 3 bases had no gene match. Germline loops: CDR1 DFQATT, CDR2 SNEGSKA (reference sequence). CDR3 amino acids: CSARDETSGEETQYF. CDR3 nucleotides: TGCAGTGCTAGAGATGAGACTAGCGGGGAAGAGACCCAGTACTTC.

This clonotype was recorded many times. The chain couples TRBV3-1 to TRBJ2-2, with 7 nucleotides matching TRBD2. Germline-derived CDR1 and CDR2 are LGHDT and YNNKEL (reference sequence). The CDR3 sequence is 18 residues long. The ends lost 3 bases at V and 8 bases at J; junction bases unmatched: 18. The CDR3 loop reads CASSHWRSGNLGRGELFF. The CDR3 region has the DNA TGTGCCAGCAGCCATTGGAGGAGCGGGAATCTAGGAAGGGGGGAGCTGTTTTTT.

This chain connects TRBV10-3 to TRBJ2-7, with D perhaps TRBD2 (6 bases). Germline values: CDR1 ENHRY, CDR2 SYGVKD. V dropped 0 bases and J dropped 1 base, with 10 bases sitting between them. This CDR3 spans 15 amino acids. The CDR3 nucleotides read TGTGCCATCAGTGAGTCAGGGCGGGGTTCCTACGAGCAGTACGTC. Its protein product is CAISESGRGSYEQYV.

This chain connects TRBV10-3 to TRBJ1-4; 7 bases are shared with TRBD1. Losses at the gene ends were 7 bases for V and 4 bases for J; bases not matched to a gene: 6. The CDR3 extends over 14 amino acids. The V gene's germline CDR1 is ENHRY and CDR2 SYGVKD. CDR3 sequence (DNA): TGTGCCATCATTCCGACAGGGATTAATGAAAAACTGTTTTTT. The encoded protein is CAIIPTGINEKLFF.

This clonotype was seen repeatedly, ten times or more. This rearrangement joins TRBV7-2 to TRBJ2-2; D unresolved. V lost 8 bases, J lost 0 bases, and 13 bases lay in between. CDR3 length: 15 amino acids. CDR1 is SGHTA, CDR2 FQGNSA, per germline. For the CDR3, the DNA is TGTGCCAGCCGCTACGGGCAGCCGAACACCGGGGAGCTGTTTTTT. This encodes CASRYGQPNTGELFF. Drawing the rest from reference TRBV7-2 and TRBJ2-2, the complete variable domain is GAGVSQSPSNKVTEKGKDVELRCDPISGHTALYWYRQSLGQGLEFLIYFQGNSAPDKSGLPSDRFSAERTGGSVSTLTIQRTQQEDSAVYLCASRYGQPNTGELFFGEGSRLTVL.

The rearrangement joins TRBV13 to TRBJ2-7, with 7 positions matching TRBD1. V lost 5 bases and J lost 0; bases outside the gene matches: 10. This CDR3 region has 16 residues. CDR1 PRHDT and CDR2 FYEKMQ come from the germline V gene (reference sequence). The chain's CDR3 is CASSTDLGQFSYEQYF. In DNA form, the CDR3 reads TGTGCCAGCAGCACCGACCTGGGACAGTTCTCCTACGAGCAGTACTTC.

As to this clonotype: Relative to the germline gene, one junction end is altered; a read error may explain this. This sequence joins TRBV4-2 and TRBJ2-1, with D possibly being TRBD1 (5 bases). The CDR3 is 14 amino acids. The germline V gene encodes CDR1 LGHNA and CDR2 YNFKEQ. The chain's CDR3 is CAISPGHARNEQFF. CDR3 DNA: TGTGCCATCAGCCCTGGACACGCCCGCAATGAGCAGTTCTTC.

This clonotype was observed many times. V and J are TRBV21-1 and TRBJ2-3; the table names TRBD1, a call not compared with the DNA. TRBV21-1 is a pseudogene segment. The CDR3 is made up of 16 amino acids. CDR3 nucleotides: TGTGCCAGCAGCAAAGAGGGACAGAGAATCACAGATACGCAGTATTTT. Translated: CASSKEGQRITDTQYF.

This clonotype was detected many times. The J gene is TRBJ2-7, the V gene TRBV20-1, with TRBD2 matching 12 bases. Germline loops: CDR1 DFQATT, CDR2 SNEGSKA (reference sequence). J lost 6 bases, V lost 5 bases, and 5 bases had no gene match. This CDR3 has 13 amino acids. The DNA for the CDR3 is TGCAGTGCTCCTAGCGGGGGGGCCCCCGAGCAGTACTTC. Protein sequence: CSAPSGGAPEQYF.